The 13 T cell receptor beta chains below were found in one sample sequenced in a study of sequential checkpoint blockade in melanoma. Treatment noted: randomized to nivolumab then ipilimumab (arm A) or the reverse (arm B). Measured with immunoSEQ multiplex PCR; TCRdb has only the in-frame clones, and not every one. The sample carries 9,500 to 15,000 clones, about 79% recorded once. The sequences come from CD8+ T cells sorted from blood (inferred from file names), collected from a patient given nivolumab and ipilimumab in sequence. These receptors were taken from a human donor with melanoma.

This sequence joins TRBV2 and TRBJ2-4; D possibly corresponds to TRBD2 (6 bases). The CDR3 consists of 13 residues. Germline V CDR1 and CDR2: SNHLY, FYNNEI. The V gene lost 3 bases and the J gene lost 13 bases, with 16 bases spanning the gap. CDR3 region: CASSDFYSGPQYF. In DNA, the CDR3 is TGTGCCAGCAGTGATTTTTATAGCGGACCGCAGTACTTC.

The J gene is TRBJ2-5, the V gene TRBV7-2, with 9 bases aligning to TRBD1. Germline V gene data show CDR1 as SGHTA and CDR2 as FQGNSA. This CDR3 is 16 amino acids long. V shed 5 bases, J shed 4 bases, and the junction held 11 bases outside the gene matches. DNA of the CDR3: TGTGCCAGCAGCCTTGCGACAGGGGGGGAGAGAGAGACCCAGTACTTC. Translated, it gives CASSLATGGERETQYF.

The chain uses TRBV27 and TRBJ2-1; possible D gene TRBD2, 7 bases. CDR3 length: 15 residues. Germline CDR1 and CDR2: MNHEY and SMNVEV (reference sequence). V gave up 6 bases and J gave up 5 bases, with 17 bases separating them. The chain's CDR3 is CASRRGGPRDNEQFF. The CDR3 DNA follows: TGTGCCAGCAGGCGCGGGGGCCCTAGAGACAATGAGCAGTTCTTC.

The rearrangement links TRBV30 to TRBJ1-3, with 7 bases that match TRBD1. The germline gives CDR1 GTSNPN, CDR2 SVGIG (reference sequence). V was pared by 0 bases and J by 0 bases, with 11 bases of the junction left unmatched. This CDR3 has 18 amino acids. The CDR3 region is CAWSVLRTGANSGNTIYF. CDR3 DNA sequence: TGTGCCTGGAGTGTACTAAGAACAGGGGCAAACTCTGGAAACACCATATATTTT.

This chain joins TRBV19 and TRBJ1-1, with 7 nucleotides matching TRBD1. V trimming: 6 bases; J trimming: 1 base; junction bases outside the gene matches: 5. In germline, CDR1 is LNHDA, CDR2 SQIVND (reference sequence). The CDR3 has 14 residues. The CDR3: CASSPGQTNTEAFF. DNA for the CDR3: TGTGCCAGTAGCCCGGGACAGACGAACACTGAAGCTTTCTTT.

The gene calls are TRBV5-1 and TRBJ1-5; the match to TRBD1 covers 12 bases. V was pared by 4 bases and J by 7 bases, with 6 bases of the junction left unmatched. The CDR3 is 15 amino acids. The germline gives CDR1 SGHRS, CDR2 YFSETQ. This CDR3 reads CASSPSGTGGQPQHF. The CDR3 nucleotides are TGCGCCAGCAGCCCAAGCGGGACAGGGGGCCAGCCCCAGCATTTT.

The V gene is TRBV12-5, the J gene TRBJ1-2, with 7 nucleotides matching TRBD1. The CDR3 has 13 amino acids. V lost 7 bases to trimming and J lost 4 bases; unmatched junction nucleotides: 6. Looked up from germline, CDR1 is LGHNT and CDR2 is FRNRAP. The CDR3: CASAPAGGYGYTF. The CDR3 DNA follows: TGTGCTAGTGCCCCGGCAGGGGGCTATGGCTACACCTTC.

This chain joins TRBV5-1 and TRBJ2-7, with D possibly TRBD2 on 6 matching bases. V was clipped by 3 bases and J by 2 bases, with 15 bases between them. Germline V lookup: CDR1 SGHRS, CDR2 YFSETQ. This CDR3 is 15 amino acids long. The CDR3 spells CASSYGRGSTYEQYF. CDR3 DNA sequence: TGCGCCAGCAGCTACGGGAGAGGATCAACCTACGAGCAGTACTTC.

The genes are TRBV7-8 and TRBJ2-7; D remains unclear. There are 13 residues in the CDR3. Deletions cut 6 bases from V and 0 bases from J, with 9 bases between. Germline assignment: CDR1 SGHVS and CDR2 FQNEAQ. The CDR3 DNA reads as TGTGCCAGCAGTTACTCTGACTCCTACGAGCAGTACTTC. Its translation: CASSYSDSYEQYF.

The CDR3 reads CASSLNRGGTEAFF. CDR3 DNA: TGTGCCAGCAGTTTAAACAGGGGTGGCACTGAAGCTTTCTTT. The rearrangement joins TRBV27 to TRBJ1-1, with 7 nucleotides matching TRBD1. The CDR3 loop spans 14 amino acids. Germline V lookup: CDR1 MNHEY, CDR2 SMNVEV (reference sequence). With V trimmed by 2 bases and J by 4 bases, 4 bases remained unmatched.

The J gene is TRBJ2-1, the V gene TRBV28; TRBD1 aligns across 7 bases. Trimming cost V 6 bases and J 0 bases; bases outside gene matches: 11. This CDR3 region has 17 residues. CDR1 and CDR2 (germline): MDHEN, SYDVKM. DNA for the CDR3: TGTGCCAGCAGCCATTCGACAGGGTGGAGCTCCTACAATGAGCAGTTCTTC. Amino acids: CASSHSTGWSSYNEQFF. Filled out from reference TRBV28 and TRBJ2-1, the complete variable domain reads DVKVTQSSRYLVKRTGEKVFLECVQDMDHENMFWYRQDPGLGLRLIYFSYDVKMKEKGDIPEGYSVSREKKERFSLILESASTNQTSMYLCASSHSTGWSSYNEQFFGPGTRLTVL.

The chain couples TRBV7-8 to TRBJ2-1; TRBD2 matches at 7 bases. In germline, CDR1 is SGHVS, CDR2 FQNEAQ. CDR3 size: 16 residues. V lost 2 bases to trimming and J lost 4 bases; unmatched junction nucleotides: 8. CDR3 loop: CASSLIATSYYNEQFF. The CDR3 nucleotides are TGTGCCAGCAGCTTAATTGCGACTAGCTATTACAATGAGCAGTTCTTC.

The count of this clone is one. V gene TRBV29-1 combines with J gene TRBJ1-2; D not certain. The CDR3 is 13 residues long. V lost 1 base and J 2 bases, leaving 8 bases between the germline ends. Germline V gene sequence: CDR1 SQVTM, CDR2 ANQGSEA. The CDR3 loop reads CSVEVGSNYGYTF. The CDR3, as DNA: TGCAGCGTTGAAGTCGGTTCGAACTATGGCTACACCTTC.